The clone carrying this T cell receptor (beta chain) was picked up one time. This specimen comes from a study of blood T cells in healthy people across ages. Trimming took 4 bases from V and 4 from J, leaving 16 bases between them. Germline V CDR1 and CDR2: PRHDT, FYEKMQ (reference sequence). The length of the CDR3 is 15 residues. A J-beta primer mix and a sample-barcoded 5' primer were used in a second PCR of roughly 6 to 11 cycles. Each of the cDNA molecules was tagged by a template-switch adaptor with 12 random nucleotides. TCRdb analysed the 5' RACE reads with MiXCR anew, one entry per CDR3 protein. Of about 1.8 million distinct CDR3 sequences listed, around half are singletons.

This receptor was taken from a woman aged 40-49 years in good health. The specimen sequenced was blood. The chain joins TRBV13 to TRBJ1-2; tentatively, D is TRBD1 (5 bases). CDR3 sequence reads: CASSSDRNKFYGYTF. CDR3 nucleotide sequence: TGTGCCAGCAGCTCCGACAGAAACAAATTCTATGGCTACACCTTC.